Below, 26 T cell receptor beta chains from the same sample are listed, as sequenced in a study of shared clonotypes between healthy human individuals. Repertoires were generated with immunoSEQ multiplex PCR, while TCRdb's copy carries only in-frame clones and drops some. The profile shows 640,000 or so clones, around 72% of them singletons. The sequenced sample consisted of memory CD4+ T cells sorted from blood. Noted subset: CD45RA-negative fraction. These receptor sequences come from a woman aged 25 to 39 in good health.

The chain uses TRBV2 and TRBJ2-7, with D unresolved. V was pared by 6 bases and J by 0 bases, with 12 bases between. CDR3 size: 14 residues. Germline V gene sequence: CDR1 SNHLY, CDR2 FYNNEI. The CDR3 loop is CASSPEWGSYEQYF. The CDR3 coding sequence is TGTGCCAGCAGCCCTGAGTGGGGCTCCTACGAGCAGTACTTC.

Regarding this clone: Its ends do not fully match the called genes, so a read error is possible. J is TRBJ2-7 and V is TRBV14; 9 nucleotides match TRBD2. Germline V gene data show CDR1 as SGHDN and CDR2 as FVKESK. The CDR3 covers 14 residues. CDR3 sequence (DNA): TGTGCCAGCACCCCGGGACTAGCTCTACCGATTGAGGACTTC. It translates to CASTPGLALPIEDF.

The genes are TRBV7-9 and TRBJ1-4, with D possibly matching TRBD1 (5 bases). Per the germline V gene, CDR1 is SEHNR and CDR2 is FQNEAQ (reference sequence). Trimming left V 3 bases short and J 8 bases short, with 16 bases between. The CDR3 covers 15 residues. The CDR3: CASSFLGEGSEKLFF. In nucleotides, the CDR3 is TGTGCCAGCAGCTTTCTCGGGGAGGGGTCGGAAAAACTGTTTTTT.

The chain combines TRBV11-2 with TRBJ2-1; tentative D call: TRBD1 (5 bases). V dropped 0 bases and J dropped 0 bases, with 21 bases sitting between them. This CDR3 comprises 20 residues. Germline CDR1 is SGHAT and CDR2 is FQNNGV. CDR3 DNA sequence: TGTGCCAGCAGCTTAGATTTTTCGAGGTATAGGGGAAGCTCCTACAATGAGCAGTTCTTC. Protein sequence: CASSLDFSRYRGSSYNEQFF.

This clone was observed once. The chain joins TRBV2 to TRBJ2-5, with a possible D match to TRBD2 (7 bases). V lost 6 bases and J 4 bases, leaving 15 bases between the germline ends. The CDR3 contains 14 residues. Germline CDR1 reads SNHLY; CDR2 reads FYNNEI. CDR3 sequence (DNA): TGTGCCAGCAGCACGGGGGGCGGCAGAGAGACCCAGTACTTC. It specifies CASSTGGGRETQYF. The full variable domain, its missing parts supplied by reference TRBV2 and TRBJ2-5, is EPEVTQTPSHQVTQMGQEVILRCVPISNHLYFYWYRQILGQKVEFLVSFYNNEISEKSEIFDDQFSVERPDGSNFTLKIRSTKLEDSAMYFCASSTGGGRETQYFGPGTRLLVL.

This clone was seen more than once but under ten times. This chain joins TRBV14 and TRBJ1-2; D is possibly TRBD1 (5 bases). This CDR3 comprises 14 residues. Germline values: CDR1 SGHDN, CDR2 FVKESK. V gave up 2 bases and J gave up 2 bases, with 9 bases separating them. This chain's CDR3 is CASSQYGGNYGYTF. CDR3 DNA: TGTGCCAGCAGCCAATACGGGGGAAACTATGGCTACACCTTC. Variable domain in full (rest from reference TRBV14 and TRBJ1-2): EAGVTQFPSHSVIEKGQTVTLRCDPISGHDNLYWYRRVMGKEIKFLLHFVKESKQDESGMPNNRFLAERTGGTYSTLKVQPAELEDSGVYFCASSQYGGNYGYTFGSGTRLTVV.

The chain combines TRBV18 with TRBJ2-5, with TRBD1 matching 7 bases. V was clipped by 1 base and J by 2 bases; unmatched bases: 4. Germline V gene data show CDR1 as KGHSH and CDR2 as LQKENI. The CDR3 totals 15 residues. CDR3 DNA: TGTGCCAGCTCACCACGACAGGGTTGGCAAGAGACCCAGTACTTC. This codes for CASSPRQGWQETQYF.

DNA of the CDR3: TGTGCCAGCAGCGTAGGAGTAGCTTTTACAGATACGCAGTATTTT. This gives the protein CASSVGVAFTDTQYF. This chain joins TRBV9 and TRBJ2-3; D is uncertain. The CDR3 has 15 amino acids. Per germline, CDR1 SGDLS and CDR2 YYNGEE. Trimming pared 0 bases from V and 3 bases from J, leaving 11 bases between.

This clone was counted between two and nine times. The chain couples TRBV19 to TRBJ2-1, with 13 bases that match TRBD2. With V trimmed by 5 bases and J by 13 bases, 11 bases remained unmatched. The CDR3 totals 15 residues. The germline V gene encodes CDR1 LNHDA and CDR2 SQIVND (reference sequence). The CDR3 region is CASSVRTSGSPIQFF. CDR3 coding DNA: TGTGCCAGTAGTGTCCGGACTAGCGGGAGCCCAATACAGTTCTTC. Based on the CDR3 plus reference TRBV19 and TRBJ2-1, the full variable domain is DGGITQSPKYLFRKEGQNVTLSCEQNLNHDAMYWYRQDPGQGLRLIYYSQIVNDFQKGDIAEGYSVSREKKESFPLTVTSAQKNPTAFYLCASSVRTSGSPIQFFGPGTRLTVL.

V usage is TRBV18 and J usage is TRBJ2-7; 7 bases are shared with TRBD1. The CDR3 contains 14 residues. Germline lookup yields CDR1 KGHSH and CDR2 LQKENI. V was pared by 8 bases and J by 0 bases, with 7 bases of the junction left unmatched. This chain's CDR3 is CASGPGQDSYEQYF. The CDR3 DNA reads as TGTGCCAGCGGGCCCGGACAGGACTCCTACGAGCAGTACTTC.

This chain uses TRBV5-1 with TRBJ1-4; 7 nucleotides align to TRBD1. The J segment lost 6 bases and the V segment lost 4 bases, leaving 3 bases of the junction unmatched. Per the germline V gene, CDR1 is SGHRS and CDR2 is YFSETQ. This CDR3 has 13 residues. The CDR3 region has the DNA TGCGCCAGCAGCAGGGGGCAGGATGAAAAACTGTTTTTT. Residues: CASSRGQDEKLFF.

This CDR3 reads CASRRLQGGADTQYF. DNA for the CDR3: TGTGCCAGCAGACGACTCCAGGGGGGGGCAGATACGCAGTATTTT. The rearrangement links TRBV28 to TRBJ2-3, with D tentatively TRBD1 or TRBD2 (7 bases each). This CDR3 comprises 15 residues. Trimming pared 6 bases from V and 4 bases from J, leaving 17 bases between. From germline, CDR1 is MDHEN and CDR2 SYDVKM.

The J gene is TRBJ2-1, the V gene TRBV11-3; TRBD2 matches at 8 bases. J was trimmed by 8 bases and V by 5 bases; bases with no gene match: 11. CDR1 is SGHNT, CDR2 YENEEA, per germline. The CDR3 is made up of 15 amino acids. CDR3 DNA: TGTGCCAGCAGCCGACGCGGGACTAGTCGATATGAGCAGTTCTTC. Translation: CASSRRGTSRYEQFF. The entire variable domain, with the rest obtained from reference TRBV11-3 and TRBJ2-1, is as follows: EAGVVQSPRYKIIEKKQPVAFWCNPISGHNTLYWYLQNLGQGPELLIRYENEEAVDDSQLPKDRFSAERLKGVDSTLKIQPAELGDSAVYLCASSRRGTSRYEQFFGPGTRLTVL.

This clone was picked up one time. V usage is TRBV27 and J usage is TRBJ1-5; D uncertain. The CDR3 has 14 residues. Trimming took off 6 bases at V and 3 bases at J, with 12 bases between the two ends. CDR1 is MNHEY, CDR2 SMNVEV, per germline (reference sequence). CDR3 sequence: CASSRGSINQPQHF. In DNA form, the CDR3 reads TGTGCCAGCAGCCGCGGGAGCATCAATCAGCCCCAGCATTTT.

This clone turned up a few times. V and J are TRBV7-7 and TRBJ2-3; D not certain. Germline loops: CDR1 SSHAT, CDR2 FNYEAQ (reference sequence). V gave up 5 bases and J gave up 3 bases, with 15 bases separating them. CDR3 size: 15 residues. In nucleotides, the CDR3 is TGTGCCAGCAGCGCCAGTCAGATTGGGACAGATACGCAGTATTTT. As protein: CASSASQIGTDTQYF. Combining the CDR3 with reference TRBV7-7 and TRBJ2-3 gives the whole variable domain GAGVSQSPRYKVTKRGQDVTLRCDPISSHATLYWYQQALGQGPEFLTYFNYEAQPDKSGLPSDRFSAERPEGSISTLTIQRTEQRDSAMYRCASSASQIGTDTQYFGPGTRLTVL.

CDR3 sequence (DNA): TGCGCCAGCAAGGACACCTCCTCAAAGAATGAGCAGTTCTTC. Its translation: CASKDTSSKNEQFF. The V call is TRBV5-1, the J call TRBJ2-1; maybe TRBD1 (5 bases). V was trimmed by 6 bases and J by 7 bases, leaving 17 bases between them. CDR1 and CDR2 (germline): SGHRS, YFSETQ. The CDR3 is 14 amino acids.

The table lists this clone with a few counts. The chain has TRBV2 and TRBJ1-2; TRBD1 matches at 7 bases. The V gene end was trimmed by 5 bases and the J gene end by 4 bases; junction bases not matched to a gene: 4. The CDR3 totals 13 residues. Germline V gives CDR1 SNHLY, CDR2 FYNNEI. The CDR3 is CASSRGGSYGYTF. DNA of the CDR3: TGTGCCAGCAGTCGAGGGGGCAGCTATGGCTACACCTTC.

This clone was seen only a few times. This sequence joins TRBV28 and TRBJ1-3, with unresolved D. V was pared by 6 bases and J by 0 bases, with 12 bases between. This CDR3 comprises 15 residues. Germline-derived CDR1 and CDR2 are MDHEN and SYDVKM. The CDR3 sequence is CASSRRGGSGNTIYF. Written as DNA, the CDR3 is TGTGCCAGCAGCCGCCGGGGTGGCTCTGGAAACACCATATATTTT.

This clone was seen many times. This sequence joins TRBV5-6 and TRBJ1-2; no firm D call. V shed 4 bases and J shed 0 bases, with 13 bases lying between them. The CDR3 runs 15 residues. The germline V gene has CDR1 SGHDT and CDR2 YYEEEE. CDR3 nucleotide sequence: TGTGCCAGCAGCCTTACGAAACACACTAACTATGGCTACACCTTC. It codes for CASSLTKHTNYGYTF.

Worth noting for this clone: Other DNA sequences in this specimen translate into the identical CDR3. The chain recombines TRBV5-1 with TRBJ2-3, with D perhaps matching TRBD1 (6 bases). Germline loops: CDR1 SGHRS, CDR2 YFSETQ. The V end lost 0 bases, the J end lost 1 base, and 6 bases lay between the germline ends. The CDR3 extends over 14 amino acids. CDR3 region: CASSLGTGTDTQYF. The DNA of the CDR3 is TGCGCCAGCAGCTTGGGGACAGGCACAGATACGCAGTATTTT.

The CDR3 protein is CASSTTGALPYEQYF. In DNA, the CDR3 is TGTGCCAGCAGCACTACAGGCGCGCTACCCTACGAGCAGTACTTC. V gene TRBV7-9 combines with J gene TRBJ2-7, with a tentative D call TRBD1 (5 bases). Trimming pared 5 bases from V and 2 bases from J, leaving 16 bases between. Looked up from germline, CDR1 is SEHNR and CDR2 is FQNEAQ (reference sequence). The CDR3 contains 15 residues. The full variable domain, with the rest looked up from reference TRBV7-9 and TRBJ2-7, is DTGVSQNPRHKITKRGQNVTFRCDPISEHNRLYWYRQTLGQGPEFLTYFQNEAQLEKSRLLSDRFSAERPKGSFSTLEIQRTEQGDSAMYLCASSTTGALPYEQYFGPGTRLTVT.

Only one count was recorded for this clone. The chain is built from TRBV7-3 and TRBJ2-3; D not resolved. The CDR3 is 13 residues long. V gave up 2 bases and J gave up 2 bases, with 5 bases separating them. Germline V CDR1 and CDR2: SGHTA, FQGTGA. This CDR3 is CASSLFITDTQYF. CDR3 sequence (DNA): TGTGCCAGCAGCTTATTTATCACAGATACGCAGTATTTT. The whole variable domain, remainder taken from reference TRBV7-3 and TRBJ2-3, is GAGVSQTPSNKVTEKGKYVELRCDPISGHTALYWYRQSLGQGPEFLIYFQGTGAADDSGLPNDRFFAVRPEGSVSTLKIQRTERGDSAVYLCASSLFITDTQYFGPGTRLTVL.

V and J are TRBV6-5 and TRBJ1-5; D possibly corresponds to TRBD1 (6 bases). Trimming took off 6 bases at V and 5 bases at J, with 11 bases between the two ends. The CDR3 has 13 amino acids. The germline gives CDR1 MNHEY, CDR2 SVGAGI. The DNA for the CDR3 is TGTGCCAGCAGGATACAGGGTGATCAGCCCCAGCATTTT. Translated, it gives CASRIQGDQPQHF.

V and J are TRBV2 and TRBJ2-7; tentatively, D is TRBD1 (8 bases). Germline CDR1 and CDR2: SNHLY and FYNNEI. The germline V and J ends were trimmed by 5 bases and 4 bases, with 15 bases remaining between them. The length of the CDR3 is 14 residues. The CDR3 sequence is CASSSQGGFYEQYF. CDR3 in DNA: TGTGCCAGCAGTTCACAGGGGGGGTTTTACGAGCAGTACTTC.

The chain uses TRBV6-5 and TRBJ2-2, with D perhaps matching TRBD1 (6 bases). The V gene lost 6 bases and the J gene lost 2 bases, with 13 bases spanning the gap. There are 15 residues in the CDR3. Looked up from germline, CDR1 is MNHEY and CDR2 is SVGAGI. CDR3 in DNA: TGTGCCAGCAGCATTAAAGGGGGTAACACCGGGGAGCTGTTTTTT. Its protein product is CASSIKGGNTGELFF.

The rearrangement joins TRBV7-8 to TRBJ1-5; D is undetermined. CDR1 SGHVS and CDR2 FQNEAQ come from the germline V gene. The V gene lost 2 bases and the J gene lost 3 bases, with 8 bases spanning the gap. The CDR3 is 14 residues long. CDR3 sequence: CASSLKAVNQPQHF. The CDR3 DNA reads TGTGCCAGCAGCTTAAAAGCGGTCAATCAGCCCCAGCATTTT.